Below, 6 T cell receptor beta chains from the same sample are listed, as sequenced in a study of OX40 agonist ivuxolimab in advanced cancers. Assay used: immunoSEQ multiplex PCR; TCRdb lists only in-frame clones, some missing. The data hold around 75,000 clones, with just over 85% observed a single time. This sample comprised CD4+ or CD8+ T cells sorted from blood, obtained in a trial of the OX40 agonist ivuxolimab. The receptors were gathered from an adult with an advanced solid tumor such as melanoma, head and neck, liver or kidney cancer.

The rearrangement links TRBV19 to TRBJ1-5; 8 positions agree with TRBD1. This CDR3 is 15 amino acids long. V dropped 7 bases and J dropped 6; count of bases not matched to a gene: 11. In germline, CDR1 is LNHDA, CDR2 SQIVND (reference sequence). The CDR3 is CASNTEDRVSQPQHF. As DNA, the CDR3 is TGTGCCAGTAATACCGAGGACAGGGTAAGTCAGCCCCAGCATTTT.

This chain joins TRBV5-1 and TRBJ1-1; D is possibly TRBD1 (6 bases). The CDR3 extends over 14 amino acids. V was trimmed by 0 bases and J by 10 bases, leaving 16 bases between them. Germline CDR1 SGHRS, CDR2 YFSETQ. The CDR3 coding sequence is TGCGCCAGCAGCTTGGGAACAGGGTCCCCGACAGCTTTCTTT. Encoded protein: CASSLGTGSPTAFF.

This CDR3 reads CASSSGMGQSLNTEAFF. The DNA for the CDR3 is TGCGCCAGCAGCTCTGGAATGGGACAGAGCCTCAACACTGAAGCTTTCTTT. This chain joins TRBV5-1 and TRBJ1-1, with 7 positions matching TRBD1. Germline V lookup: CDR1 SGHRS, CDR2 YFSETQ. V was pared by 3 bases and J by 2 bases, with 13 bases of the junction left unmatched. This CDR3 contains 17 residues.

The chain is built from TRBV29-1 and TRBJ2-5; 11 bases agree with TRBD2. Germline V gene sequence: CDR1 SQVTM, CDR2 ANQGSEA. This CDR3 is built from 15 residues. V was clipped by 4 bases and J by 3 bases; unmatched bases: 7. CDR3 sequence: CSVGVLGLAEETQYF. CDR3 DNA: TGCAGCGTTGGTGTACTGGGACTAGCGGAAGAGACCCAGTACTTC.

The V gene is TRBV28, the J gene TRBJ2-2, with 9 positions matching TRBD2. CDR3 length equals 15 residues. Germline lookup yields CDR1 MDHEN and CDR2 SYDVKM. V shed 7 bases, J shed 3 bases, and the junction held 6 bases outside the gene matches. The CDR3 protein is CASKGASGDTGELFF. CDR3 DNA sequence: TGTGCCAGCAAGGGGGCTAGCGGGGACACCGGGGAGCTGTTTTTT.

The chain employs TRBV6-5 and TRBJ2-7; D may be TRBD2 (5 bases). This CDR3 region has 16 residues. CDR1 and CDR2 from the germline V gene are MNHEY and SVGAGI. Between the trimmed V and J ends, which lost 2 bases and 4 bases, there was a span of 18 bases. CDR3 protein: CASSYNPGVRRYEQYF. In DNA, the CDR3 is TGTGCCAGCAGTTACAACCCCGGGGTAAGGAGGTACGAGCAGTACTTC.